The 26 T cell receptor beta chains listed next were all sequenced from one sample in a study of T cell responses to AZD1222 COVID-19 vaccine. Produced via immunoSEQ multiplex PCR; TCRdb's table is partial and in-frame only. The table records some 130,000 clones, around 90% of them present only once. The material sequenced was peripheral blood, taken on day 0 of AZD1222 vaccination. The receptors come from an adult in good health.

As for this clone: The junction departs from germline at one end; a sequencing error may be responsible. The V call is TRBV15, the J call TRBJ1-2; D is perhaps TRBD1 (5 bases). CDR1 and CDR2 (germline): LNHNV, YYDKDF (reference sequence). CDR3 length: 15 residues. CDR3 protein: CATSGEGRDAYGYTF. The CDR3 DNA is TGTGCCACCAGCGGAGAGGGCAGGGACGCTTATGGCTACACCTTC.

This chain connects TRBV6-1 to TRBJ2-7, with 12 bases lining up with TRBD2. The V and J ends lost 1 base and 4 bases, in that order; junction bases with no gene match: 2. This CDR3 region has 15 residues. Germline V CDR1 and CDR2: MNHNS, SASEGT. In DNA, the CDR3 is TGTGCCAGCAGTGAAGAGCTAGCGGGAGGGTACGAGCAGTACTTC. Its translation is CASSEELAGGYEQYF.

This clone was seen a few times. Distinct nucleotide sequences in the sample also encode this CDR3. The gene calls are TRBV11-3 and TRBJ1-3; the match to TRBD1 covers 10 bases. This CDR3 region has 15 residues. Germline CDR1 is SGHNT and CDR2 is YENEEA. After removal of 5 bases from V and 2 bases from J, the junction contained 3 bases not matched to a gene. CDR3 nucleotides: TGTGCCAGCAGCCCGGGACAGGGGCCTGGAAACACCATATATTTT. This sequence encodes CASSPGQGPGNTIYF.

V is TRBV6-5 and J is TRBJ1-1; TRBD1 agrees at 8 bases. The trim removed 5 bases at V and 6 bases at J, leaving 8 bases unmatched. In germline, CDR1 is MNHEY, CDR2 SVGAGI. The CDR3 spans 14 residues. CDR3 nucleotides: TGTGCCAGCAGTAACTACCAGGGGGCAGCTGAAGCTTTCTTT. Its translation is CASSNYQGAAEAFF.

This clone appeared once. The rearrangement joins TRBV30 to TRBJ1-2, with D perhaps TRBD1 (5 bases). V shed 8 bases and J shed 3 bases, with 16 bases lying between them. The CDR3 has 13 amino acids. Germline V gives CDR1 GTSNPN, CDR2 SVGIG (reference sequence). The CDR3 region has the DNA TGTGCCAGTCTCGCAGGGCCCCACTATGGCTACACCTTC. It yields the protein CASLAGPHYGYTF.

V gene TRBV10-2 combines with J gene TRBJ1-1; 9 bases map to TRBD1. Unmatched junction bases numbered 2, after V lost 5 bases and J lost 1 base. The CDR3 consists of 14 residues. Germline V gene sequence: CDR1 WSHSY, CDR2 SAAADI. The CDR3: CASSQGQGNTEAFF. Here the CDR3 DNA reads TGCGCCAGCAGTCAGGGACAGGGGAACACTGAAGCTTTCTTT.

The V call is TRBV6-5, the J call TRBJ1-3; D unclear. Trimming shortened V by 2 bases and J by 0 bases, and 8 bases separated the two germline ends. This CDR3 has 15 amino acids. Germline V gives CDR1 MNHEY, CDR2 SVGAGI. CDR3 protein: CASSYDGSSGNTIYF. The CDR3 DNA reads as TGTGCCAGCAGTTACGACGGATCCTCTGGAAACACCATATATTTT.

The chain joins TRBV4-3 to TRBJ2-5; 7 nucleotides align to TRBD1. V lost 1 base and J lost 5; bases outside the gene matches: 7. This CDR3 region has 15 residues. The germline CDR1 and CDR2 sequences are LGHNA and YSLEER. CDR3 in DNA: TGCGCCAGCAGCCAAGGCACACAGGGGCGCGAGACCCAGTACTTC. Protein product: CASSQGTQGRETQYF.

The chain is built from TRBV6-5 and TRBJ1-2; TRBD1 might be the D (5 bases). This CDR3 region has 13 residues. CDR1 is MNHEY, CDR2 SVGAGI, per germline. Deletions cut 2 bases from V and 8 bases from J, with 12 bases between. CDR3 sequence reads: CASSYLQGYGYTF. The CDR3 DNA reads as TGTGCCAGCAGTTACCTGCAGGGCTACGGCTACACCTTC.

The CDR3 is CAISGTGQETQYF. The CDR3 coding sequence is TGTGCCATCAGCGGGACAGGCCAAGAGACCCAGTACTTC. The chain employs TRBV10-3 and TRBJ2-5; 8 bases are a match to TRBD1. This CDR3 is built from 13 residues. Germline V gene data show CDR1 as ENHRY and CDR2 as SYGVKD. V shed 6 bases, J shed 1 base, and the junction held 1 base outside the gene matches.

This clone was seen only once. CDR3 DNA: TGTGCCAGCAGCCAAGTCGCGCCCCCAGAGACCCAGTACTTC. It yields the protein CASSQVAPPETQYF. V and J are TRBV14 and TRBJ2-5, with D hard to call. The CDR3 extends over 14 amino acids. CDR1 is SGHDN, CDR2 FVKESK, per germline. V was shortened by 1 base and J by 4 bases, with 10 bases between the two germline ends.

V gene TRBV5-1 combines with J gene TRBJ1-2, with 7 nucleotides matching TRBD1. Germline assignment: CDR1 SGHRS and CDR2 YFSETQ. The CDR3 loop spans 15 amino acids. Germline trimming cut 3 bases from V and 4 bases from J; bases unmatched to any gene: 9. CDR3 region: CASSYTTGYGYGYTF. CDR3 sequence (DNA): TGCGCCAGCAGCTATACGACAGGGTATGGCTATGGCTACACCTTC. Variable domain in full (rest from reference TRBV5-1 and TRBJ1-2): KAGVTQTPRYLIKTRGQQVTLSCSPISGHRSVSWYQQTPGQGLQFLFEYFSETQRNKGNFPGRFSGRQFSNSRSEMNVSTLELGDSALYLCASSYTTGYGYGYTFGSGTRLTVV.

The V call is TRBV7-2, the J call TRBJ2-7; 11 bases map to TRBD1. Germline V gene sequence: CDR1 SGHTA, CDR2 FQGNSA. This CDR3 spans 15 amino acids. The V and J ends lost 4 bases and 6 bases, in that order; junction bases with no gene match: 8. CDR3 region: CASSSTGTGGSEQYF. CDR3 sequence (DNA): TGTGCCAGCAGCTCAACCGGGACAGGGGGATCCGAGCAGTACTTC.

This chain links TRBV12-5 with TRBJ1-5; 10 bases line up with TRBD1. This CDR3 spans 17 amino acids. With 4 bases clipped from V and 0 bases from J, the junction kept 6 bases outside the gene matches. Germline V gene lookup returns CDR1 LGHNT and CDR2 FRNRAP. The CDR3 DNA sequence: TGTGCTAGTGGTTCCGGACAGGGGGGGTATAGCAATCAGCCCCAGCATTTT. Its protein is CASGSGQGGYSNQPQHF.

CDR3 coding DNA: TGTGCCAGCAGCTTATTCGGGAACACTGAAGCTTTCTTT. The encoded protein is CASSLFGNTEAFF. V gene TRBV7-9 combines with J gene TRBJ1-1; D not certain. Germline values: CDR1 SEHNR, CDR2 FQNEAQ (reference sequence). This CDR3 region has 13 residues. V was trimmed by 2 bases and J by 1 base, leaving 5 bases between them.

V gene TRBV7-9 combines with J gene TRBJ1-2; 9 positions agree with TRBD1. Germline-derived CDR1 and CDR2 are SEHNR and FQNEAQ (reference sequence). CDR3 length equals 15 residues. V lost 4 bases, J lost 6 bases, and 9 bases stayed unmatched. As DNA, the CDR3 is TGTGCCAGCAGCTCCACGGACAGGGGAACGGATGGCTACACCTTC. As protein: CASSSTDRGTDGYTF.

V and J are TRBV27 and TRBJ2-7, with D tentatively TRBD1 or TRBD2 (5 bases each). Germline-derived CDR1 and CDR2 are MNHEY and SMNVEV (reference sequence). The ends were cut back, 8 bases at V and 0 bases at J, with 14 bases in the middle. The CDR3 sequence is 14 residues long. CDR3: CASSPGARSYEQYF. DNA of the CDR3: TGTGCCAGCTCCCCCGGGGCCCGCTCCTACGAGCAGTACTTC.

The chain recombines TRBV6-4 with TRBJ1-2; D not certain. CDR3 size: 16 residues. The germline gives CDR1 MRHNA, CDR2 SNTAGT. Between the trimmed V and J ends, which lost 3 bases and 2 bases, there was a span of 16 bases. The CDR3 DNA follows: TGTGCCAGCAGTGAAGCCGAGATACACAGAAACTATGGCTACACCTTC. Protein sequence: CASSEAEIHRNYGYTF.

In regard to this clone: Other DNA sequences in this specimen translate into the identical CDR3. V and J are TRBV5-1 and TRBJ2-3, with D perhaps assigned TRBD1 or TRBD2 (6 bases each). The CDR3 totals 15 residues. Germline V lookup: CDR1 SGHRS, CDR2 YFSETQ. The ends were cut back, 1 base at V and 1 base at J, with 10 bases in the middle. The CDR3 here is CASSLRGVGTDTQYF. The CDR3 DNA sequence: TGCGCCAGCAGCTTGAGGGGGGTTGGCACAGATACGCAGTATTTT.

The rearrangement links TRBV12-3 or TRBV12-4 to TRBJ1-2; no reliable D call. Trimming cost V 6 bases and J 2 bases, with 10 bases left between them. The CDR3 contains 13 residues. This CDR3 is CASRSQTNYGYTF. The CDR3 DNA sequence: TGTGCCAGCAGAAGTCAGACAAACTATGGCTACACCTTC.

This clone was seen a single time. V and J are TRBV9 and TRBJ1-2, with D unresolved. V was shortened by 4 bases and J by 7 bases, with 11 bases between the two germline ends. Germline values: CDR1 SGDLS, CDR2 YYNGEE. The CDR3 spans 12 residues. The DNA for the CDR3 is TGTGCCAGCAGCTCAGTCCTTCCTGGCTACACCTTC. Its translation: CASSSVLPGYTF.

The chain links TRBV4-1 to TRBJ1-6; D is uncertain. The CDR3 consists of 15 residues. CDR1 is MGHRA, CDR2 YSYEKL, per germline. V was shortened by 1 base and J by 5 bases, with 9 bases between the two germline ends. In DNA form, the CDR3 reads TGCGCCAGCAGCCAAGCGAGTAAGGATAATTCACCCCTCCACTTT. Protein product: CASSQASKDNSPLHF.

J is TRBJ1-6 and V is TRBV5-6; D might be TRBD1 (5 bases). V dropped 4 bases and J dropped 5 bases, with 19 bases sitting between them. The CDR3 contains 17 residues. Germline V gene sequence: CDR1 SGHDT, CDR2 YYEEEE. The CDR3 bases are TGTGCCAGCAGCCCGACTTATCCCTGGGGGGATAATTCACCCCTCCACTTT. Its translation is CASSPTYPWGDNSPLHF.

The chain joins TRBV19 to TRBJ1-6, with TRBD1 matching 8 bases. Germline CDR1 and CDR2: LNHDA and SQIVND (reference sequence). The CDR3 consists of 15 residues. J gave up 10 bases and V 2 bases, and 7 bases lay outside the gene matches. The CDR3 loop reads CASSIPRQGISPLHF. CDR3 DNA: TGTGCCAGTAGTATACCGAGACAGGGGATCTCACCCCTCCACTTT.

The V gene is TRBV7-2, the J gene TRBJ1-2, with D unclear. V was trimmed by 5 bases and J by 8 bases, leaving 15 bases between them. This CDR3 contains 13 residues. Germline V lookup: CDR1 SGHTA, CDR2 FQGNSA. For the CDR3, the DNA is TGTGCCAGCAGCCCTAATAACTATGGAGGCTACACCTTC. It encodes CASSPNNYGGYTF.

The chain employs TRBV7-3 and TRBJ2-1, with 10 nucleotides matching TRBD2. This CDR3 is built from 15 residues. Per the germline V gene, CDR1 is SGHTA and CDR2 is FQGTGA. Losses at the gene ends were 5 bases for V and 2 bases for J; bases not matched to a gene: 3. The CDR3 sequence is CASSPSGRTYNEQFF. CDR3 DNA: TGTGCCAGCAGCCCTAGCGGGAGAACCTACAATGAGCAGTTCTTC.